The clone carrying this T cell receptor beta chain has just a few counts. Its antigen is as yet unknown. As for the donors, each was a healthy bone marrow donor. When sampled, the donors appeared nominally healthy, though they likely had unrecorded immune exposures. This sample was included in a study of cytomegalovirus exposure and HLA in healthy donors. Notes on the study in general: There were some public TCRs occurring in many donors, but most TCR sequences were rare.

Use of 60 Vbeta and 13 Jbeta primers characterized the PCR. Sequenced by immunoSEQ multiplex PCR; TCRdb stores in-frame clones only, minus some. The sample carries approximately 190,000 clones, over 70% recorded once. CDR3 size: 13 residues. With 2 bases clipped from V and 7 bases from J, the junction kept 1 base outside the gene matches. CDR1 is SGDLS, CDR2 YYNGEE, per germline. Sequenced material: PBMCs. The chain combines TRBV9 with TRBJ2-1; 9 bases match TRBD1. This receptor was obtained from a man aged 50-59 years in good health and CMV-seronegative. The CDR3 DNA follows: TGTGCCAGCAGCGTTGGGACAGGGAATGAGCAGTTCTTC. Translation gives CASSVGTGNEQFF.